This TCR beta chain was retrieved from a study of siplizumab effects on memory and regulatory T cells. Assay used: immunoSEQ multiplex PCR; TCRdb lists only in-frame clones, some missing. The sample yields under 110,000 clones, 85% to 95% seen once. V trimming: 5 bases; J trimming: 5 bases; junction bases outside the gene matches: 3. The CDR3 loop spans 11 amino acids. Germline V gives CDR1 GTSNPN, CDR2 SVGIG (reference sequence). The sample taken for sequencing was non-Treg CD4+ T cells sorted from blood. The receptor comes from a human donor in good health. The V gene is TRBV30, the J gene TRBJ2-7; 7 bases match TRBD1. CDR3 sequence: CAWGQANEQYF. The CDR3 nucleotides are TGTGCCTGGGGACAGGCTAACGAGCAGTACTTC. Drawing the rest from reference TRBV30 and TRBJ2-7, the complete variable domain is SQTIHQWPATLVQPVGSPLSLECTVEGTSNPNLYWYRQAAGRGLQLLFYSVGIGQISSEVPQNLSASRPQDRQFILSSKKLLLSDSGFYLCAWGQANEQYFGPGTRLTVT.